This T cell receptor (beta chain) was recorded in a study of cytomegalovirus exposure and HLA in healthy donors. Findings and limits, study-wide: Donors were assumed by presence/absence analyses to have roughly uniform sequencing depth.

This clone was detected once. Antigen: not known. This PCR relied on a set of 60 Vbeta primers and 13 Jbeta primers. Profiled with immunoSEQ multiplex PCR; TCRdb holds only in-frame clones, not every one. In the table there are approximately 160,000 clones, about 75% of which are singletons. The sample was PBMCs. This clonotype was obtained from a male donor in good health and CMV-seronegative.

The CDR3 is CASRRLDYGEQYF. The CDR3 DNA is TGTGCCAGCCGGAGACTAGATTACGGGGAGCAGTACTTC. The chain recombines TRBV25-1 with TRBJ2-7, with TRBD2 as a possible D gene (6 bases). In germline, CDR1 is MGHDK, CDR2 SYGVNS. The V gene lost 8 bases and the J gene lost 7 bases, with 18 bases spanning the gap. There are 13 residues in the CDR3.